This T cell receptor (beta chain) was sequenced for a study of T-cell reconstitution after alpha-beta-depleted transplantation in children. In its sample, this clonotype was seen many times. Unique molecular identifiers were built into the TCRbeta library. TCRdb re-called the PCR reads with MiXCR, one entry per CDR3 protein. The data hold over 400,000 distinct CDR3 sequences, with around 46% observed a single time. The CDR3 covers 15 residues. The V and J ends lost 0 bases and 5 bases respectively, with 14 bases between them. The germline gives CDR1 SGHRS, CDR2 YFSETQ. The sequenced sample was PBMCs, obtained before TCRalphabeta/CD19-depleted stem cell transplant. The chain links TRBV5-1 to TRBJ1-1; D remains ambiguous. The clonotype was recovered from a girl aged 2-10 years with aplastic anemia, due to receive a stem cell transplant. In nucleotides, the CDR3 is TGCGCCAGCAGCTTGGTGGGCCAGAGCGTTACTGAAGCTTTCTTT. The encoded protein is CASSLVGQSVTEAFF.